This TCR beta chain was recorded in a study of tumor-infiltrating lymphocytes in localized non-small cell lung cancer. Study-wide findings and caveats: Compared with uninvolved lung, tumors showed higher T cell infiltration by TCRbeta sequencing. No link was found between tumor T-cell fraction and recurrence-free survival. Immunotypes IM1 and IM2 had similar TCR-derived T-cell fractions.

Germline loops: CDR1 SGHKS, CDR2 YYEKEE (reference sequence). This CDR3 comprises 15 residues. V shed 6 bases, J shed 0 bases, and the junction held 8 bases outside the gene matches. Assay: immunoSEQ multiplex PCR; the TCRdb copy retains only in-frame clones and omits some. The data contain 24,000 or so clones, approximately 71% of them singletons. To note about this clone: As yet, its antigen is unknown.

This clonotype was obtained from a human donor with non-small cell lung cancer. This chain connects TRBV5-5 to TRBJ1-2; the match to TRBD1 covers 7 bases. Material for sequencing was lung tumor tissue. CDR3 loop: CASIPAGTANYGYTF. The CDR3 nucleotides read TGTGCCAGCATACCCGCCGGGACAGCTAACTATGGCTACACCTTC.